This T cell receptor (beta chain) was identified in a study of T cell responses to AZD1222 COVID-19 vaccine. Study-wide context: Pooled in the analysis were second doses at about 4 or about 12 weeks. Study-level points and caveats: It was only a handful of AZD1222 recipients who were seropositive at baseline.

About this clone itself: Its antigen remains unidentified.

CDR1 is DFQATT, CDR2 SNEGSKA, per germline (reference sequence). V lost 7 bases and J lost 4, with 7 bases in between. The CDR3 contains 10 residues. Some clones are missing from TCRdb's copy, which holds only in-frame ones; the method was immunoSEQ multiplex PCR. Here the sample spans about 120,000 clones, 80% to 90% being singletons. Sequenced here: peripheral blood, sampled on day 0 of AZD1222 vaccination. This receptor was obtained from an adult in good health. This chain links TRBV20-1 with TRBJ1-1; no clear D gene. The CDR3 is CSVGVTEAFF. The CDR3 region has the DNA TGCAGTGTTGGGGTCACTGAAGCTTTCTTT.